The clone carrying this T cell receptor beta chain came up once. Its antigen is not known. Clones were sequenced by immunoSEQ multiplex PCR, and TCRdb holds only the in-frame ones, with some missing. The sample consists of more than 100,000 clones, 92% of them appearing once. This sample was taken from a study of T cell responses to AZD1222 COVID-19 vaccine. Study-wide findings and caveats: Donors, mostly white British, included more females; clonal diversity was possibly underestimated. Dominant at 160-218 and 743-854, vaccine-associated CD4 TCRs also spanned spike.

CDR1 is WNHNN, CDR2 SYGVQD, per germline (reference sequence). The CDR3 totals 15 residues. The junction had 8 bases not matched to a gene; V was cut back by 2 bases and J by 7 bases. The source of this sequence is an adult in good health. Specimen: peripheral blood, collected on day 0 of AZD1222 vaccination. J is TRBJ2-1 and V is TRBV10-1; the match to TRBD2 covers 7 bases. The DNA of the CDR3 is TGCGCCAGCAGTGAGGGTGGGGGGGGAGGAAATGAGCAGTTCTTC. Protein: CASSEGGGGGNEQFF.